Following are 9 T cell receptor beta chains from one sample sequenced in a study of cytomegalovirus exposure and HLA in healthy donors. Measured with immunoSEQ multiplex PCR; TCRdb has only the in-frame clones, and not every one. The sample includes some 50,000 clones, approximately 95% seen only once; the top ten take roughly 6%. Sequenced material: PBMCs. Receptors were obtained from a woman between 18 and 29 years old in good health and CMV-seronegative.

The CDR3 coding sequence is TGTGCCACCAGCAAAGACAGGGCTAATGGCTACACCTTC. Protein: CATSKDRANGYTF. V usage is TRBV15 and J usage is TRBJ1-2, with 7 bases that match TRBD1. The CDR3 is made up of 13 amino acids. The junction had 5 bases not matched to a gene; V was cut back by 4 bases and J by 6 bases. Germline V gene data show CDR1 as LNHNV and CDR2 as YYDKDF (reference sequence).

This clone was seen a handful of times. The rearrangement links TRBV6-4 to TRBJ2-1; 10 bases line up with TRBD2. The CDR3 has 13 residues. Germline CDR1 MRHNA, CDR2 SNTAGT. Losses at the gene ends were 5 bases for V and 6 bases for J; bases not matched to a gene: 1. This CDR3 is CASSTSGINEQFF. CDR3 nucleotide sequence: TGTGCCAGCAGTACTAGCGGGATCAATGAGCAGTTCTTC.

The V and J genes are TRBV2 and TRBJ1-1, with D possibly matching TRBD1 (5 bases). The germline CDR1 and CDR2 sequences are SNHLY and FYNNEI. Trimming stripped 8 bases from V and 4 bases from J, with 11 bases between. This CDR3 is 12 amino acids long. The CDR3 nucleotides read TGTGCCAGCGATGGGGGGGTCACTGAAGCTTTCTTT. Translated, it gives CASDGGVTEAFF.

This chain connects TRBV19 to TRBJ2-3; 14 bases match TRBD2. The CDR3 loop spans 17 amino acids. Germline trimming cut 4 bases from V and 3 bases from J; bases unmatched to any gene: 6. CDR1 is LNHDA, CDR2 SQIVND, per germline (reference sequence). CDR3 amino acids: CASSRGLAGVGTDTQYF. The CDR3 region has the DNA TGTGCCAGTAGTAGGGGACTAGCGGGAGTAGGGACAGATACGCAGTATTTT.

V and J are TRBV5-6 and TRBJ2-1, with 12 positions matching TRBD2. The CDR3 loop spans 17 amino acids. In germline, CDR1 is SGHDT, CDR2 YYEEEE. Trimming at V came to 3 bases and at J to 8 bases, leaving 12 bases not matched to a gene. In DNA, the CDR3 is TGTGCCAGCAGCTCCCCAGGACTAGCGGGAAGGGGAGATGAGCAGTTCTTC. Its protein product is CASSSPGLAGRGDEQFF.

V usage is TRBV2 and J usage is TRBJ2-2; 16 bases map to TRBD2. Germline CDR1 is SNHLY and CDR2 is FYNNEI. V dropped 3 bases and J dropped 4; count of bases not matched to a gene: 2. The CDR3 spans 17 residues. CDR3 in DNA: TGTGCCAGCAGTGAGGGACTAGCGGGGGGGTTCACCGGGGAGCTGTTTTTT. It codes for CASSEGLAGGFTGELFF.

The DNA for the CDR3 is TGTGCCAGCAGCTTATTGAGGACGGGGAGCCTCAATCAGCCCCAGCATTTT. Amino acid sequence: CASSLLRTGSLNQPQHF. V and J are TRBV7-6 and TRBJ1-5; D not certain. The CDR3 extends over 17 amino acids. Trimming stripped 2 bases from V and 3 bases from J, with 17 bases between. The germline V gene has CDR1 SGHVS and CDR2 FNYEAQ.

This chain joins TRBV29-1 and TRBJ2-3; 9 nucleotides line up with TRBD2. There are 13 residues in the CDR3. After removal of 5 bases from V and 5 bases from J, the junction contained 5 bases not matched to a gene. Per germline, CDR1 SQVTM and CDR2 ANQGSEA. In nucleotides, the CDR3 is TGCAGCGTTAGCGGGGGGCGAGGAGATACGCAGTATTTT. It yields the protein CSVSGGRGDTQYF.

The gene calls are TRBV2 and TRBJ1-5, with a weak D call TRBD1 (5 bases). Germline V gives CDR1 SNHLY, CDR2 FYNNEI. The V end lost 6 bases, the J end lost 8 bases, and 20 bases lay between the germline ends. CDR3 size: 15 residues. In DNA, the CDR3 is TGTGCCAGCAGCAGCTCCCCACCCTCAGGGAAGCCCCAGCATTTT. It is translated as CASSSSPPSGKPQHF.